This TCR beta chain was obtained from a study of cytomegalovirus exposure and HLA in healthy donors. Germline CDR1 SGHTA, CDR2 FQGNSA. The V gene end was trimmed by 5 bases and the J gene end by 4 bases; junction bases not matched to a gene: 8. This CDR3 has 15 amino acids. Note on this clone: Its matching antigen is unknown.

Study-wide findings and caveats: In an earlier analysis, most TCR beta V segments were productive about 90% or about 30% of the time. There were reportedly fewer N-insertions in an Asian-associated ancestry cluster than the approximately 640-donor mean, in a later analysis. Among TCR beta chains, those listed as cytomegalovirus-associated numbered around 160.

Amplification used 60 Vbeta primers and 13 Jbeta primers. Clones were read by immunoSEQ multiplex PCR, and TCRdb kept only the in-frame ones, dropping some. Of about 150,000 clones listed, around 10% were seen once; the top ten hold 1.5% to 2%. Input material: PBMCs. This TCR was recovered from a man aged 45-65 years in good health and CMV-seronegative. The J gene is TRBJ2-1, the V gene TRBV7-2; TRBD1 matches at 7 bases. CDR3 DNA: TGTGCCAGCAGCCGTAGGGGGCGCCTATACAATGAGCAGTTCTTC. This encodes CASSRRGRLYNEQFF.